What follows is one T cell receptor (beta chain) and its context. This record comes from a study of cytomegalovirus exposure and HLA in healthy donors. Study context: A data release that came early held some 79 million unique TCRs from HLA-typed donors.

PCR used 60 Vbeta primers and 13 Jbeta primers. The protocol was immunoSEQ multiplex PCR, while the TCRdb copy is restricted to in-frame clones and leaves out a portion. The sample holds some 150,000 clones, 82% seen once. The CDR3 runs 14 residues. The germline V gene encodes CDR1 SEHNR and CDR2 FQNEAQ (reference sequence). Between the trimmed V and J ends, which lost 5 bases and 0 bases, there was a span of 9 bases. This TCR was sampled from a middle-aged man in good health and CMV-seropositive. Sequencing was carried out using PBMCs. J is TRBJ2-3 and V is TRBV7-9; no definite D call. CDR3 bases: TGTGCCAGCAGCCTTAGCACAAGCACAGATACGCAGTATTTT. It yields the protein CASSLSTSTDTQYF.